The 17 T cell receptor beta chains presented below share a single source sample, sequenced in a study of blood T cells in healthy people across ages (dated by TCRdb to between 2014 and 2016). Libraries were built with 5' RACE. The instrument given in TCRdb is Illumina HiSeq 2500. A second PCR of about 7 to 12 cycles was run with a J-beta primer mix and a sample-barcoded 5' primer. Using fastp at Q25 and MiXCR, TCRdb reprocessed the public reads and kept productive beta chains. Every distinct CDR3 protein forms one entry, paired with its most common genes and DNA. The sample table records over a million distinct CDR3 sequences; 45% of these occur just once. Approximately 20% of the sample goes to the ten largest clones. The sequenced sample consisted of blood. The receptor source for this set is a woman aged 55-69 years in good health.

The J gene is TRBJ1-5, the V gene TRBV24-1, with D unclear. In germline, CDR1 is KGHDR, CDR2 SFDVKD. V was shortened by 4 bases and J by 0 bases, with 12 bases between the two germline ends. There are 16 residues in the CDR3. The CDR3 DNA follows: TGTGCCACCAGTGAGTCGACGGACGTTAGCAATCAGCCCCAGCATTTT. This gives the protein CATSESTDVSNQPQHF.

The chain carries TRBV20-1 and TRBJ2-7; D may be TRBD2 (6 bases). V lost 6 bases and J 1 base, leaving 13 bases between the germline ends. From germline, CDR1 is DFQATT and CDR2 SNEGSKA (reference sequence). This CDR3 comprises 13 residues. The CDR3 is CSATGTASYEQYF. The CDR3 region has the DNA TGCAGTGCAACCGGGACTGCATCCTACGAGCAGTACTTC.

V is TRBV7-9 and J is TRBJ2-5; D may be TRBD2 (6 bases). Germline CDR1 SEHNR, CDR2 FQNEAQ (reference sequence). Between the trimmed V and J ends, which lost 3 bases and 11 bases, there was a span of 28 bases. There are 17 residues in the CDR3. CDR3: CASSFLGLTQTYREQYF. The CDR3 nucleotides are TGTGCCAGCAGCTTTTTAGGGTTGACCCAAACGTATCGGGAGCAGTACTTC.

The chain employs TRBV7-3 and TRBJ2-1; 10 nucleotides line up with TRBD2. The V and J ends lost 3 bases and 8 bases, in that order; junction bases with no gene match: 10. There are 16 residues in the CDR3. The germline gives CDR1 SGHTA, CDR2 FQGTGA. CDR3 nucleotide sequence: TGTGCCAGCAGCTTTTCCAAGCTAGCGGGAGTGTATGAGCAGTTCTTC. Translated, it gives CASSFSKLAGVYEQFF.

This clonotype was seen a single time. V gene TRBV6-5 combines with J gene TRBJ2-1, with 7 bases identical to TRBD1. With V trimmed by 3 bases and J by 7 bases, 9 bases remained unmatched. Germline V gene lookup returns CDR1 MNHEY and CDR2 SVGAGI. This CDR3 region has 15 residues. The CDR3 DNA sequence: TGTGCCAGCAGTTATTTGGACAGGTTTCGAAATGAGCAGTTCTTC. Encoded protein: CASSYLDRFRNEQFF.

The V and J genes are TRBV21-1 and TRBJ2-2; the listed D gene, TRBD1, was not tested against the DNA. TRBV21-1 is listed as a pseudogene. CDR3 length equals 17 residues. The DNA for the CDR3 is TGTGCCAGCAGCGAAAGGAGGGAGAGGGCGAACACCGGGGAGCTGTTTTTT. Amino acid sequence: CASSERRERANTGELFF.

This rearrangement joins TRBV10-3 to TRBJ1-2, with D uncertain. Germline loops: CDR1 ENHRY, CDR2 SYGVKD. V was cut by 0 bases and J by 5 bases, with 10 bases left in between. The length of the CDR3 is 14 residues. CDR3 coding DNA: TGTGCCATCAGTGAGTCGGATGGGAGTTATGGCTACACCTTC. Protein product: CAISESDGSYGYTF.

J is TRBJ2-2 and V is TRBV11-2, with 7 bases matching TRBD2. The CDR3 is 16 amino acids. V trimming: 5 bases; J trimming: 5 bases; junction bases outside the gene matches: 11. Germline V CDR1 and CDR2: SGHAT, FQNNGV. CDR3 residues: CASSPGSGTGTGELFF. The CDR3 region has the DNA TGTGCCAGCAGCCCCGGGAGCGGGACGGGAACCGGGGAGCTGTTTTTT.

This clonotype turned up a few times. The gene calls are TRBV10-3 and TRBJ2-7, with TRBD2 identical over 14 bases. CDR1 ENHRY and CDR2 SYGVKD come from the germline V gene. With 2 bases clipped from V and 2 bases from J, the junction kept 5 bases outside the gene matches. The CDR3 loop spans 17 amino acids. The CDR3 nucleotides read TGTGCCATCAGTGAGGGACTAGCGGGAGGAAGGCCCTACGAGCAGTACTTC. It yields the protein CAISEGLAGGRPYEQYF.

This clonotype occurred a few times. The rearrangement joins TRBV27 to TRBJ1-2; a weak D match, TRBD1 (5 bases). V lost 6 bases and J 0 bases, leaving 8 bases between the germline ends. CDR3 length: 13 residues. In germline, CDR1 is MNHEY, CDR2 SMNVEV (reference sequence). CDR3 bases: TGTGCCAGCAGCCGACAGTCTAACTATGGCTACACCTTC. Translation gives CASSRQSNYGYTF.

J is TRBJ2-5 and V is TRBV5-4, with 9 bases matching TRBD2. Germline CDR1 and CDR2: SGHNT and YYREEE (reference sequence). The length of the CDR3 is 16 residues. J was trimmed by 11 bases and V by 1 base; bases with no gene match: 15. The CDR3 DNA reads as TGTGCCAGCAGCTTGTCCGCGGGAGGGCCTTTTGGCGGGCAGTACTTC. Its translation: CASSLSAGGPFGGQYF.

This clonotype turned up a few times. The V and J genes are TRBV20-1 and TRBJ2-5; D is tentatively TRBD1 or TRBD2 (5 bases each). The J call may be faulty, since TRBJ2-7 better matches the DNA end. The CDR3 length is 14 residues. The germline gives CDR1 DFQATT, CDR2 SNEGSKA (reference sequence). The CDR3 is CSARAGDATHEQYF. CDR3 bases: TGCAGTGCTAGAGCTGGGGACGCCACACACGAGCAGTACTTC.

The table lists this clonotype with a few counts. The V and J genes are TRBV21-1 and TRBJ2-5; the D segment call TRBD1 is taken from the table without a DNA check. TRBV21-1 is described as a pseudogene. The CDR3 is 16 amino acids. The CDR3 reads CASSKGDRLMEETQYF. The CDR3 DNA reads TGTGCCAGCAGCAAAGGGGACCGCCTTATGGAGGAGACCCAGTACTTC.

This chain links TRBV11-2 with TRBJ1-2; D might be TRBD1 (5 bases). This CDR3 region has 13 residues. V lost 2 bases and J 8 bases, leaving 12 bases between the germline ends. Germline lookup yields CDR1 SGHAT and CDR2 FQNNGV. CDR3 residues: CASSLNGDGGYTF. The CDR3, as DNA: TGTGCCAGCAGCTTAAACGGGGACGGAGGCTACACCTTC.

On this clonotype itself: This CDR3 is missing its conserved last phenylalanine or tryptophan, likely due to a read error. It is unclear where the CDR3 begins or ends on the DNA, so no DNA is shown, and the CDR3 is as TCRdb lists it. CDR3 in amino acids: CASSTSGREAYEEYL. This chain joins TRBV25-1 and TRBJ2-5; the D segment call TRBD2 is taken from the table without a DNA check. The germline gives CDR1 MGHDK, CDR2 SYGVNS. The CDR3 sequence runs 15 residues, both termini included.

Only a few counts were recorded for this clonotype. The rearrangement joins TRBV5-1 to TRBJ2-7; 7 bases match TRBD2. The germline gives CDR1 SGHRS, CDR2 YFSETQ. V was clipped by 2 bases and J by 5 bases; unmatched bases: 10. There are 15 residues in the CDR3. The CDR3 DNA sequence: TGCGCCAGCAGCTTCGGAGGACTAGATAGCAACGAGCAGTACTTC. Translating it yields CASSFGGLDSNEQYF.

This clonotype was observed once. This chain connects TRBV20-1 to TRBJ2-7, with 10 bases matching TRBD2. Germline V CDR1 and CDR2: DFQATT, SNEGSKA (reference sequence). There are 18 residues in the CDR3. V dropped 1 base and J dropped 1; count of bases not matched to a gene: 13. The CDR3: CSARAFRSGGATSYEQYF. Here the CDR3 DNA reads TGCAGTGCTAGAGCCTTTAGGAGCGGGGGGGCGACTTCCTACGAGCAGTACTTC.